The clone carrying this T cell receptor beta chain showed up just a few times. Its antigen remains unidentified. TCRB transcripts that were expressed got sequenced, as all of the isolated RNA had been reverse transcribed. Libraries were prepared by immunoSEQ multiplex PCR; TCRdb keeps only in-frame clonotypes and omits some of them. Of hundreds of thousands of clones detected, roughly 17% appear once; the ten largest clones hold 0.023%. Germline CDR1 MDHEN, CDR2 SYDVKM. With 5 bases removed from V and 5 bases from J, the gap between germline ends came to 10 bases. The CDR3 is 13 amino acids. This entry belongs to a study of beta chain features in type 1 diabetes. Study overall: There were 90 million to 110 million sorted cells examined across all samples. Study-level points and caveats: When Type 1 diabetes patients were examined, their TCRB CDR3s proved moderately but significantly shorter in all four CD4+ subsets.

Stem cell-like memory, regulatory, central memory and naive CD4+ cells were sorted via CD45RO/CCR7/CD25/CD127/CD95/CD27. The sequencing input was naive CD4+ T cells from blood. The sequence derives from a woman aged 18-29 years in good health. The rearrangement joins TRBV28 to TRBJ2-1; D perhaps matches TRBD2 (6 bases). Written as DNA, the CDR3 is TGTGCCAGCAGTGGATCTAGCGACAATGAGCAGTTCTTC. Protein product: CASSGSSDNEQFF.